The 16 T cell receptor beta chains listed next were all sequenced from one sample in a study of blood T cell repertoires in COVID-19. The repertoire was sequenced with immunoSEQ multiplex PCR; TCRdb's copy has only in-frame clones and lacks some. The sample consists of fewer than 300,000 clones, about 73% of them appearing once. The source material was peripheral blood. The source is an elderly woman with acute or convalescent COVID-19.

This clone was seen a single time. The CDR3 protein is CASESGGTDTQYF. In DNA form, the CDR3 reads TGTGCCAGCGAAAGCGGGGGCACAGATACGCAGTATTTT. The rearrangement joins TRBV6-5 to TRBJ2-3, with 7 bases aligning to TRBD2. The CDR3 totals 13 residues. CDR1 and CDR2 from the germline V gene are MNHEY and SVGAGI. V shed 8 bases, J shed 1 base, and the junction held 3 bases outside the gene matches.

The chain links TRBV18 to TRBJ1-6, with 9 bases that match TRBD1. The CDR3 runs 14 residues. Germline CDR1 is KGHSH and CDR2 is LQKENI. V was pared by 3 bases and J by 10 bases, with 4 bases of the junction left unmatched. This CDR3 reads CASSPGQGTSPLHF. The DNA for the CDR3 is TGTGCCAGCTCACCTGGACAGGGGACCTCACCCCTCCACTTT.

This chain links TRBV18 with TRBJ1-1, with TRBD1 matching over 7 bases. The CDR3 is 13 amino acids. CDR1 is KGHSH, CDR2 LQKENI, per germline. J lost 6 bases, V lost 5 bases, and 6 bases had no gene match. CDR3 sequence reads: CASSSDRWSEAFF. The DNA for the CDR3 is TGTGCCAGCTCATCGGACAGGTGGTCTGAAGCTTTCTTT.

The CDR3 region is CASSQTGVPRGAGELFF. The CDR3, as DNA: TGTGCCAGCAGTCAGACAGGGGTTCCCCGGGGCGCCGGGGAGCTGTTTTTT. The V gene is TRBV27, the J gene TRBJ2-2; 8 bases are shared with TRBD1. This CDR3 spans 17 amino acids. Germline assignment: CDR1 MNHEY and CDR2 SMNVEV (reference sequence). Trimming cost V 5 bases and J 6 bases; bases outside gene matches: 14.

The chain couples TRBV10-3 to TRBJ2-1, with TRBD1 identical over 9 bases. This CDR3 has 13 residues. After removal of 6 bases from V and 5 bases from J, the junction contained 2 bases not matched to a gene. Germline V gives CDR1 ENHRY, CDR2 SYGVKD. The CDR3 sequence: CAIRDRGNNEQFF. The CDR3 coding sequence is TGTGCCATCAGGGACAGGGGAAACAATGAGCAGTTCTTC.

This sequence joins TRBV5-1 and TRBJ2-3; 9 bases align to TRBD1. The CDR3 length is 15 residues. Germline lookup yields CDR1 SGHRS and CDR2 YFSETQ. Trimming removed 4 bases from V and 4 bases from J; junction bases left unmatched: 7. The CDR3 nucleotides are TGCGCCAGCAGCACCGGGACAGGGCAGGCAGATACGCAGTATTTT. It yields the protein CASSTGTGQADTQYF.

The V and J genes are TRBV14 and TRBJ2-1, with 8 bases lining up with TRBD2. V lost 4 bases, J lost 5 bases, and 7 bases stayed unmatched. Germline CDR1 is SGHDN and CDR2 is FVKESK. The CDR3 contains 15 residues. The CDR3 DNA reads TGTGCCAGCAGCCCGAGCGGGGGAAGGAACAATGAGCAGTTCTTC. Translating gives CASSPSGGRNNEQFF. The variable domain in full, completed from reference TRBV14 and TRBJ2-1, reads EAGVTQFPSHSVIEKGQTVTLRCDPISGHDNLYWYRRVMGKEIKFLLHFVKESKQDESGMPNNRFLAERTGGTYSTLKVQPAELEDSGVYFCASSPSGGRNNEQFFGPGTRLTVL.

The J gene is TRBJ2-7, the V gene TRBV30; D gene unclear. This CDR3 is built from 13 residues. V gave up 4 bases and J gave up 12 bases, with 22 bases separating them. Germline loops: CDR1 GTSNPN, CDR2 SVGIG (reference sequence). The CDR3 coding sequence is TGTGCCTGGATCCCCCCCTCCTCGATGAGTGCGTACTTC. Translation gives CAWIPPSSMSAYF.

The rearrangement links TRBV18 to TRBJ1-1; D is perhaps TRBD1 (6 bases). V dropped 3 bases and J dropped 7 bases, with 18 bases sitting between them. The CDR3 consists of 15 residues. Germline V gene sequence: CDR1 KGHSH, CDR2 LQKENI. The CDR3 sequence: CASSPYSTGMFEAFF. The CDR3 DNA is TGTGCCAGCTCACCTTATAGTACAGGGATGTTTGAAGCTTTCTTT.

This chain links TRBV7-8 with TRBJ2-3; weak D call: TRBD2 (6 bases). Germline CDR1 SGHVS, CDR2 FQNEAQ. The CDR3 loop spans 19 amino acids. Trimming removed 4 bases at V and 2 bases at J, with 25 bases between. For the CDR3, the DNA is TGTGCCAGCAGCTCCAGCCGTCCGGGAACATGGGGGGACACAGATACGCAGTATTTT. Translated, it gives CASSSSRPGTWGDTDTQYF.

The rearrangement joins TRBV3-1 (or the pseudogene TRBV3-2) to TRBJ1-5; D unclear. The CDR3 is made up of 13 amino acids. Trimming stripped 4 bases from V and 5 bases from J, with 9 bases between. Germline V gene lookup returns CDR1 LGHDT and CDR2 YNNKEL (reference sequence). CDR3: CASSLTVYQPQHF. In DNA, the CDR3 is TGTGCCAGCAGCCTCACAGTCTATCAGCCCCAGCATTTT.

This chain uses TRBV10-2 with TRBJ1-2; possibly TRBD1 for D (5 bases). The CDR3 runs to 15 residues. The V and J ends lost 3 bases and 0 bases respectively, with 11 bases between them. The V gene's germline CDR1 is WSHSY and CDR2 SAAADI. The CDR3 DNA reads as TGCGCCAGCAGTGACAGGGAGGCAACTAACTATGGCTACACCTTC. Translating gives CASSDREATNYGYTF.

The chain employs TRBV27 and TRBJ1-5; a weak D match, TRBD1 (5 bases). Germline CDR1 MNHEY, CDR2 SMNVEV (reference sequence). CDR3 size: 14 residues. V lost 6 bases and J 10 bases, leaving 19 bases between the germline ends. The CDR3 loop reads CASSPRQRLDPQHF. The CDR3 coding sequence is TGTGCCAGCAGCCCCCGACAGAGATTGGATCCCCAGCATTTT.

The chain links TRBV6-1 to TRBJ2-1, with 11 bases matching TRBD2. The V segment lost 3 bases and the J segment 4 bases; nucleotides outside the gene matches: 5. Germline-derived CDR1 and CDR2 are MNHNS and SASEGT. This CDR3 is built from 16 residues. The CDR3 loop is CASSDSRTSGYNEQFF. The CDR3 DNA follows: TGTGCCAGCAGTGATTCCCGGACTAGCGGGTACAATGAGCAGTTCTTC.

This chain joins TRBV2 and TRBJ1-5, with 7 bases fitting TRBD1. V was pared by 7 bases and J by 5 bases, with 5 bases of the junction left unmatched. This CDR3 contains 13 residues. From germline, CDR1 is SNHLY and CDR2 FYNNEI. CDR3: CASMGQPYQPQHF. In DNA, the CDR3 is TGTGCCAGCATGGGACAGCCTTATCAGCCCCAGCATTTT.

The chain combines TRBV7-6 with TRBJ1-3; D is uncertain. The CDR3 is made up of 16 amino acids. Trimming removed 1 base from V and 0 bases from J, with 10 bases in between. CDR1 and CDR2 from the germline V gene are SGHVS and FNYEAQ. The CDR3 DNA follows: TGTGCCAGCAGCTTAGGTAGTCCGGGCTCTGGAAACACCATATATTTT. The encoded protein is CASSLGSPGSGNTIYF.